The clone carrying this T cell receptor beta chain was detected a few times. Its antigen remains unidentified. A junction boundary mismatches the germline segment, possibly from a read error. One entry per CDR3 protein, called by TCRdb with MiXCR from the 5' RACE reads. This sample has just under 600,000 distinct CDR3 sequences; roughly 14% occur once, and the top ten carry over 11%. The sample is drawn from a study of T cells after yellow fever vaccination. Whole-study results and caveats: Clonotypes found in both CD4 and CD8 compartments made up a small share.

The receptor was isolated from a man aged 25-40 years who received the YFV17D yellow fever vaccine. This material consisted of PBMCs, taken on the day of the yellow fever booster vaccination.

The CDR3: CASSSGFSGILF. DNA for the CDR3: TGTGCCAGCAGCTCAGGGTTTTCGGGCATACTCTTC. The gene calls are TRBV7-2 and TRBJ2-1; D is perhaps TRBD1 (5 bases). Germline V gene lookup returns CDR1 SGHTA and CDR2 FQGNSA. This CDR3 is 12 amino acids long.